One sample yielded the 8 T cell receptor beta chains listed below, sequenced in a study of blood T cell repertoires in COVID-19. Using immunoSEQ multiplex PCR, the repertoire was profiled, and TCRdb retains in-frame clones only, with some absent. This table has roughly 250,000 clones, roughly 84% appearing once. The specimen was peripheral blood. These receptors originate from a man in his forties or fifties with active or convalescent COVID-19.

The V gene is TRBV18, the J gene TRBJ1-4; TRBD1 aligns across 10 bases. J was trimmed by 8 bases and V by 3 bases; bases with no gene match: 12. The CDR3 loop spans 17 amino acids. Looked up from germline, CDR1 is KGHSH and CDR2 is LQKENI. The CDR3 nucleotides are TGTGCCAGCTCACCGTTAGAAGACAGGGGGCGAGGCGAAAAACTGTTTTTT. Protein: CASSPLEDRGRGEKLFF. The variable domain in full, completed from reference TRBV18 and TRBJ1-4, reads NAGVMQNPRHLVRRRGQEARLRCSPMKGHSHVYWYRQLPEEGLKFMVYLQKENIIDESGMPKERFSAEFPKEGPSILRIQQVVRGDSAAYFCASSPLEDRGRGEKLFFGSGTQLSVL.

The chain carries TRBV6-5 and TRBJ1-1; weak D call: TRBD1 (6 bases). V lost 2 bases to trimming and J lost 1 base, with 14 bases between them. Germline V CDR1 and CDR2: MNHEY, SVGAGI. This CDR3 has 16 amino acids. The CDR3, as DNA: TGTGCCAGCAGTTACGGGGAGGGGGGCCAGAACACTGAAGCTTTCTTT. This gives the protein CASSYGEGGQNTEAFF.

The rearrangement links TRBV5-1 to TRBJ1-5, with D tentatively TRBD1 (5 bases). V dropped 3 bases and J dropped 0 bases, with 10 bases sitting between them. The CDR3 contains 15 residues. CDR1 is SGHRS and CDR2 is YFSETQ in the germline V gene. The CDR3 sequence: CASSWGGSSNQPQHF. CDR3 DNA sequence: TGCGCCAGCAGCTGGGGGGGGTCTAGCAATCAGCCCCAGCATTTT. The complete variable domain, with remaining parts taken from reference TRBV5-1 and TRBJ1-5, reads KAGVTQTPRYLIKTRGQQVTLSCSPISGHRSVSWYQQTPGQGLQFLFEYFSETQRNKGNFPGRFSGRQFSNSRSEMNVSTLELGDSALYLCASSWGGSSNQPQHFGDGTRLSIL.

This clone has a single count. This sequence joins TRBV6-2 or TRBV6-3 and TRBJ2-5, with 8 bases lining up with TRBD1. CDR3 length equals 14 residues. The V segment lost 4 bases and the J segment 3 bases; nucleotides outside the gene matches: 4. Germline CDR1 reads MNHEY; CDR2 reads SVGEGT. The CDR3 here is CASSFYRGEETQYF. As DNA, the CDR3 is TGTGCCAGCAGTTTCTACAGGGGGGAAGAGACCCAGTACTTC.

This rearrangement joins TRBV6-5 to TRBJ2-7; D gene unclear. This CDR3 comprises 11 residues. V lost 3 bases and J 4 bases, leaving 4 bases between the germline ends. The germline CDR1 and CDR2 sequences are MNHEY and SVGAGI. The CDR3: CASSYRYEQYF. CDR3 nucleotides: TGTGCCAGCAGTTATAGATACGAGCAGTACTTC.

This chain links TRBV9 with TRBJ2-1; 7 bases fit TRBD2. Per germline, CDR1 SGDLS and CDR2 YYNGEE. V trimming: 4 bases; J trimming: 1 base; junction bases outside the gene matches: 14. The CDR3 is 18 residues long. The chain's CDR3 is CASSPLLGTGGSYNEQFF. The CDR3, as DNA: TGTGCCAGCAGCCCTCTTCTGGGGACGGGGGGATCCTACAATGAGCAGTTCTTC.

CDR3 sequence reads: CASRGVEGTPNYGYTF. The CDR3 DNA sequence: TGTGCCAGCAGGGGAGTCGAGGGCACCCCTAACTATGGCTACACCTTC. The genes are TRBV7-8 and TRBJ1-2; no firm D call. Germline values: CDR1 SGHVS, CDR2 FQNEAQ. CDR3 length equals 16 residues. Trimming removed 6 bases from V and 0 bases from J, with 17 bases in between.

V and J are TRBV30 and TRBJ1-2; a weak D match, TRBD1 (6 bases). Between the trimmed V and J ends, which lost 2 bases and 8 bases, there was a span of 12 bases. This CDR3 has 12 residues. Germline CDR1 reads GTSNPN; CDR2 reads SVGIG (reference sequence). CDR3 sequence reads: CAWSLTGYGYTF. CDR3 bases: TGTGCCTGGAGTTTAACAGGGTACGGCTACACCTTC. The complete variable domain, with remaining parts taken from reference TRBV30 and TRBJ1-2, reads SQTIHQWPATLVQPVGSPLSLECTVEGTSNPNLYWYRQAAGRGLQLLFYSVGIGQISSEVPQNLSASRPQDRQFILSSKKLLLSDSGFYLCAWSLTGYGYTFGSGTRLTVV.